This T cell receptor beta chain stems from a study of cytomegalovirus exposure and HLA in healthy donors. It was with 60 Vbeta and 13 Jbeta primers that the PCR ran. TCRdb's table, derived via immunoSEQ multiplex PCR, lists solely in-frame clones and lacks some. In all, the sample yields about 100,000 clones. The germline V gene has CDR1 MNHEY and CDR2 SVGAGI. The V end lost 6 bases, the J end lost 2 bases, and 7 bases lay between the germline ends. The length of the CDR3 is 12 residues. In regard to this clone: Its antigen remains unknown. Distinct nucleotide sequences in the sample also encode this CDR3.

General study results and limits: The study labeled 150 to 200 TCR beta chains cytomegalovirus-associated. A later analysis showed HLA-associated TCR beta chains outstripping equally common others in clonal expansion. CMV serostatus was the sole immune exposure data available.

The chain is built from TRBV6-5 and TRBJ1-2; the D gene is possibly TRBD1 (5 bases). Sequenced sample: PBMCs. The receptor was isolated from a girl aged 10-17 years in good health and CMV-seropositive. Written as DNA, the CDR3 is TGTGCCAGCAGGGACACGAACTATGGCTACACCTTC. Its translation: CASRDTNYGYTF.